This paragraph reports one TCR beta chain. Its antigen is currently unknown. The sample is drawn from a study of cytomegalovirus exposure and HLA in healthy donors. Findings and limits, study-wide: Analysis was carried out at a later point, and it linked a missense DCLRE1C variant to TCR beta V- and J-gene trimming. In a later analysis, TCR association rates varied by HLA locus: DRB1 most, HLA-C fewest.

Despite likely unrecorded immune exposures, the donors were nominally healthy at the time of sampling. Germline V gene sequence: CDR1 SGHRS, CDR2 YFSETQ. Trimming shortened V by 0 bases and J by 6 bases, and 10 bases separated the two germline ends. The CDR3 loop spans 13 amino acids. Vbeta (60) and Jbeta (13) primers were used in the PCR. Data came from immunoSEQ multiplex PCR; TCRdb stores just in-frame clones and leaves some out. The table has roughly 130,000 clones, roughly 68% seen once; the top ten hold less than 7%. V and J are TRBV5-1 and TRBJ2-7; the D is unclear. This receptor was identified in a woman aged 45 to 65 in good health and CMV-seropositive. Sequencing was performed on PBMCs. CDR3 nucleotides: TGCGCCAGCAGCTTGGCCGGTTCCCTCGAGCAGTACTTC. Translated, it gives CASSLAGSLEQYF.